The sequence of this TCR beta chain was determined in a study of shared T cell receptors in the human thymus. V was pared by 1 base and J by 6 bases, with 16 bases between. Germline V gene sequence: CDR1 MNHEY, CDR2 SMNVEV (reference sequence). The CDR3 extends over 16 amino acids. This table comes from immunoSEQ multiplex PCR, and its TCRdb copy is limited to in-frame clones, with some not included. The data show hundreds of thousands of clones, around 87% seen once. The data also belong to a second study, concerning human thymus T cells.

The specimen sequenced was thymocytes. The TCR originated in a boy younger than two with a congenital heart defect. The V and J genes are TRBV27 and TRBJ1-5, with D possibly matching TRBD1 (6 bases). The CDR3 DNA follows: TGTGCCAGCAGTTTATATCCGGGGACGGACAGTCAGCCCCAGCATTTT. Residues: CASSLYPGTDSQPQHF.